These 20 T cell receptor beta chains share one sample of origin, sequenced in a study of T-cell memory formation after mild COVID-19. MiXCR was run by TCRdb on the 5' RACE reads, yielding one entry per CDR3 protein. The sample holds about 350,000 distinct CDR3 sequences, roughly 15% seen once. Input material: PBMCs or a T cell subset sorted from them (not recorded which). These receptors were taken from a man aged 18 to 35 who had mild COVID-19 (a few samples of this study predate the infection). Cell type and time point are not known.

This clonotype was seen repeatedly, ten times or more. The rearrangement links TRBV6-5 to TRBJ2-5, with 12 bases lining up with TRBD2. The CDR3 consists of 15 residues. Germline loops: CDR1 MNHEY, CDR2 SVGAGI. The V and J ends lost 2 bases and 5 bases, in that order; junction bases with no gene match: 3. The CDR3 coding sequence is TGTGCCAGCAGTTACACTAGCGGGGGGCCTGAGACCCAGTACTTC. It specifies CASSYTSGGPETQYF.

This clonotype was detected many times. The V gene is TRBV3-1, the J gene TRBJ2-7, with D perhaps being TRBD1 or TRBD2 (5 bases each). The V end lost 1 base, the J end lost 5 bases, and 6 bases lay between the germline ends. The CDR3 spans 12 residues. Germline CDR1 is LGHDT and CDR2 is YNNKEL (reference sequence). The CDR3 spells CASSQVGDEQYF. CDR3 nucleotides: TGTGCCAGCAGCCAAGTGGGGGACGAGCAGTACTTC.

The chain recombines TRBV7-3 with TRBJ2-1; D unresolved. The CDR3 runs 13 residues. CDR1 is SGHTA and CDR2 is FQGTGA in the germline V gene. Trimming removed 4 bases at V and 8 bases at J, with 12 bases between. The CDR3 DNA is TGTGCCAGCAGCTCAGATCGGTCCCATGAGCAGTTCTTC. Protein: CASSSDRSHEQFF.

The CDR3 protein is CASSAKGGTGELFF. The DNA for the CDR3 is TGTGCCAGCAGCGCTAAAGGGGGCACCGGGGAGCTGTTTTTT. The V and J genes are TRBV2 and TRBJ2-2, with D perhaps TRBD1 (6 bases). V lost 6 bases, J lost 4 bases, and 12 bases lay in between. Germline V gene data show CDR1 as SNHLY and CDR2 as FYNNEI. This CDR3 comprises 14 residues.

This clonotype appeared many times. The chain combines TRBV28 with TRBJ2-7; no firm D call. The germline V and J ends were trimmed by 6 bases and 3 bases, with 12 bases remaining between them. CDR1 is MDHEN, CDR2 SYDVKM, per germline. This CDR3 region has 13 residues. CDR3 sequence: CASSSVNRYEQYV. The DNA of the CDR3 is TGTGCCAGCAGCTCGGTCAACCGCTACGAGCAGTACGTC.

This rearrangement joins TRBV4-3 to TRBJ2-5; 10 nucleotides align to TRBD1. The CDR3 loop spans 16 amino acids. The J segment lost 3 bases and the V segment lost 1 base, leaving 5 bases of the junction unmatched. The germline CDR1 and CDR2 sequences are LGHNA and YSLEER. The CDR3 DNA sequence: TGCGCCAGCAGCCAAGTCCCCGGACAGGGGGAAGAGACCCAGTACTTC. Translating gives CASSQVPGQGEETQYF.

A few counts support this clonotype. CDR3 region: CASSLAGLSFF. Here the CDR3 DNA reads TGTGCCAGCAGCTTAGCGGGTTTGTCTTTCTTT. This chain links TRBV7-2 with TRBJ1-1; D remains ambiguous. Trimming shortened V by 0 bases and J by 12 bases, and 8 bases separated the two germline ends. Germline assignment: CDR1 SGHTA and CDR2 FQGNSA. The CDR3 spans 11 residues.

Many counts were recorded for this clonotype. The chain combines TRBV5-1 with TRBJ2-7, with 7 nucleotides matching TRBD2. The CDR3 has 13 amino acids. Losses at the gene ends were 4 bases for V and 5 bases for J; bases not matched to a gene: 6. Germline loops: CDR1 SGHRS, CDR2 YFSETQ. The DNA for the CDR3 is TGCGCCAGCAGCCCCCAGCGGGGAAACGAGCAGTACTTC. Translation: CASSPQRGNEQYF.

CDR3 in DNA: TGTGCCAGCAGCGACAATCGGACAGCTAACCGGTGGTCCTACGAGCAGTACGTC. It translates to CASSDNRTANRWSYEQYV. The chain links TRBV21-1 to TRBJ2-7; the table's D call, TRBD1, was not checked against the DNA. TRBV21-1 is assigned pseudogene status. The CDR3 has 18 amino acids.

V is TRBV6-2 or TRBV6-3 and J is TRBJ2-1, with D maybe TRBD2 (7 bases). V was pared by 6 bases and J by 9 bases, with 21 bases between. The germline gives CDR1 MNHEY, CDR2 SVGEGT. This CDR3 has 15 amino acids. CDR3 region: CASRDGGLSWGEQFF. In DNA, the CDR3 is TGTGCCAGCAGAGACGGGGGGCTCTCGTGGGGTGAGCAGTTCTTC.

This clonotype was recorded a few times. The chain combines TRBV6-5 with TRBJ2-5; 7 bases map to TRBD1. From germline, CDR1 is MNHEY and CDR2 SVGAGI. With 7 bases clipped from V and 5 bases from J, the junction kept 13 bases outside the gene matches. The CDR3 covers 15 residues. The CDR3 DNA reads TGTGCCAGCATTGGCGGGCAGGGGGTGTGGGAGACCCAGTACTTC. Translating it yields CASIGGQGVWETQYF.

This clonotype was seen only a few times. V gene TRBV7-3 combines with J gene TRBJ2-1, with D hard to call. The V and J ends lost 8 bases and 1 base respectively, with 9 bases between them. The CDR3 spans 13 residues. Germline CDR1 reads SGHTA; CDR2 reads FQGTGA. CDR3 in DNA: TGTGCCAGCTCCGAGACTTCCTACAATGAGCAGTTCTTC. This translates into CASSETSYNEQFF. The variable domain in full, completed from reference TRBV7-3 and TRBJ2-1, reads GAGVSQTPSNKVTEKGKYVELRCDPISGHTALYWYRQSLGQGPEFLIYFQGTGAADDSGLPNDRFFAVRPEGSVSTLKIQRTERGDSAVYLCASSETSYNEQFFGPGTRLTVL.

This clonotype was found a few times. The chain joins TRBV28 to TRBJ2-7; 8 bases match TRBD1. The CDR3 sequence is 16 residues long. Germline V lookup: CDR1 MDHEN, CDR2 SYDVKM. V dropped 3 bases and J dropped 2; count of bases not matched to a gene: 9. This chain's CDR3 is CASSFSRTGTAYEQYV. For the CDR3, the DNA is TGTGCCAGCAGTTTTAGTAGGACAGGGACCGCCTACGAGCAGTACGTC.

Many counts were recorded for this clonotype. The CDR3 is CASSPTSGGGEKLFF. The CDR3 nucleotides read TGTGCCAGCAGTCCTACCTCGGGCGGGGGTGAAAAACTGTTTTTT. V gene TRBV12-3 or TRBV12-4 combines with J gene TRBJ1-4, with a weak D call TRBD1 (5 bases). V lost 5 bases, J lost 7 bases, and 17 bases lay in between. The CDR3 has 15 amino acids.

The V and J genes are TRBV6-9 and TRBJ2-7, with TRBD1 matching over 7 bases. Trimming cost V 11 bases and J 3 bases; bases outside gene matches: 13. The CDR3 is 14 residues long. Germline assignment: CDR1 MNHGY and CDR2 SVAAGI. The CDR3 spells CAGTRGGKIYEQYV. The CDR3 nucleotides read TGTGCCGGGACCCGAGGGGGCAAGATCTACGAGCAGTACGTC.

This clonotype was seen repeatedly, ten times or more. This chain uses TRBV12-3 or TRBV12-4 with TRBJ2-5; TRBD1 might be the D (6 bases). Trimming stripped 6 bases from V and 0 bases from J, with 11 bases between. The CDR3 runs to 14 residues. The CDR3 nucleotides are TGTGCCAGCAGACAGGGCGCCAACCAAGAGACCCAGTACTTC. Translated: CASRQGANQETQYF.

This clonotype was counted a few times. This rearrangement joins TRBV9 to TRBJ2-3; D call uncertain. Per germline, CDR1 SGDLS and CDR2 YYNGEE. V was shortened by 1 base and J by 0 bases, with 6 bases between the two germline ends. The length of the CDR3 is 14 residues. CDR3 bases: TGTGCCAGCAGCGTATCCGCTAGCACAGATACGCAGTATTTT. Translation gives CASSVSASTDTQYF.

This clonotype was observed a few times. The chain employs TRBV12-3 or TRBV12-4 and TRBJ2-5; D may be TRBD1 (5 bases). This CDR3 contains 13 residues. With 4 bases removed from V and 5 bases from J, the gap between germline ends came to 11 bases. The CDR3 here is CASSWKGPETQYF. The CDR3 DNA sequence: TGTGCCAGCAGTTGGAAGGGGCCGGAGACCCAGTACTTC.

This clonotype was observed a handful of times. The V gene is TRBV29-1, the J gene TRBJ2-3; a weak D match, TRBD2 (6 bases). The CDR3 loop spans 12 amino acids. The germline CDR1 and CDR2 sequences are SQVTM and ANQGSEA. V dropped 3 bases and J dropped 5 bases, with 9 bases sitting between them. For the CDR3, the DNA is TGCAGCGTTGATTTTAGCGGAGATACGCAGTATTTT. It yields the protein CSVDFSGDTQYF.

V usage is TRBV28 and J usage is TRBJ2-1; 10 bases agree with TRBD2. Germline V gene lookup returns CDR1 MDHEN and CDR2 SYDVKM. V lost 1 base, J lost 9 bases, and 6 bases stayed unmatched. This CDR3 contains 15 residues. CDR3 sequence: CASSLSASGGPEQFF. The CDR3 DNA follows: TGTGCCAGCAGTTTATCGGCTAGCGGGGGACCTGAGCAGTTCTTC. Full variable domain (missing parts from reference TRBV28 and TRBJ2-1): DVKVTQSSRYLVKRTGEKVFLECVQDMDHENMFWYRQDPGLGLRLIYFSYDVKMKEKGDIPEGYSVSREKKERFSLILESASTNQTSMYLCASSLSASGGPEQFFGPGTRLTVL.